This record looks at one TCR beta chain sequence and its context. The same CDR3 also results from other DNA sequences found in this sample. The data were taken from a study of OX40 agonist ivuxolimab in advanced cancers. Method: immunoSEQ multiplex PCR; TCRdb's copy keeps in-frame clones and lacks some. There are tens of thousands of clones in the sample; 80% to 95% occur only once, and approximately 1.2% lies in the top ten. Per the germline V gene, CDR1 is SEHNR and CDR2 is FQNEAQ (reference sequence). V was trimmed by 1 base and J by 5 bases, leaving 11 bases between them. The CDR3 sequence is 14 residues long.

This chain joins TRBV7-9 and TRBJ2-5; the D gene is possibly TRBD2 (5 bases). This sample comprised CD4+ or CD8+ T cells sorted from blood, obtained in a trial of the OX40 agonist ivuxolimab. The sequence was collected from an adult with an advanced solid tumor such as melanoma, head and neck, liver or kidney cancer. The CDR3 bases are TGTGCCAGCAGCTTAGAAGCGGCCCTGGAGACCCAGTACTTC. It specifies CASSLEAALETQYF.